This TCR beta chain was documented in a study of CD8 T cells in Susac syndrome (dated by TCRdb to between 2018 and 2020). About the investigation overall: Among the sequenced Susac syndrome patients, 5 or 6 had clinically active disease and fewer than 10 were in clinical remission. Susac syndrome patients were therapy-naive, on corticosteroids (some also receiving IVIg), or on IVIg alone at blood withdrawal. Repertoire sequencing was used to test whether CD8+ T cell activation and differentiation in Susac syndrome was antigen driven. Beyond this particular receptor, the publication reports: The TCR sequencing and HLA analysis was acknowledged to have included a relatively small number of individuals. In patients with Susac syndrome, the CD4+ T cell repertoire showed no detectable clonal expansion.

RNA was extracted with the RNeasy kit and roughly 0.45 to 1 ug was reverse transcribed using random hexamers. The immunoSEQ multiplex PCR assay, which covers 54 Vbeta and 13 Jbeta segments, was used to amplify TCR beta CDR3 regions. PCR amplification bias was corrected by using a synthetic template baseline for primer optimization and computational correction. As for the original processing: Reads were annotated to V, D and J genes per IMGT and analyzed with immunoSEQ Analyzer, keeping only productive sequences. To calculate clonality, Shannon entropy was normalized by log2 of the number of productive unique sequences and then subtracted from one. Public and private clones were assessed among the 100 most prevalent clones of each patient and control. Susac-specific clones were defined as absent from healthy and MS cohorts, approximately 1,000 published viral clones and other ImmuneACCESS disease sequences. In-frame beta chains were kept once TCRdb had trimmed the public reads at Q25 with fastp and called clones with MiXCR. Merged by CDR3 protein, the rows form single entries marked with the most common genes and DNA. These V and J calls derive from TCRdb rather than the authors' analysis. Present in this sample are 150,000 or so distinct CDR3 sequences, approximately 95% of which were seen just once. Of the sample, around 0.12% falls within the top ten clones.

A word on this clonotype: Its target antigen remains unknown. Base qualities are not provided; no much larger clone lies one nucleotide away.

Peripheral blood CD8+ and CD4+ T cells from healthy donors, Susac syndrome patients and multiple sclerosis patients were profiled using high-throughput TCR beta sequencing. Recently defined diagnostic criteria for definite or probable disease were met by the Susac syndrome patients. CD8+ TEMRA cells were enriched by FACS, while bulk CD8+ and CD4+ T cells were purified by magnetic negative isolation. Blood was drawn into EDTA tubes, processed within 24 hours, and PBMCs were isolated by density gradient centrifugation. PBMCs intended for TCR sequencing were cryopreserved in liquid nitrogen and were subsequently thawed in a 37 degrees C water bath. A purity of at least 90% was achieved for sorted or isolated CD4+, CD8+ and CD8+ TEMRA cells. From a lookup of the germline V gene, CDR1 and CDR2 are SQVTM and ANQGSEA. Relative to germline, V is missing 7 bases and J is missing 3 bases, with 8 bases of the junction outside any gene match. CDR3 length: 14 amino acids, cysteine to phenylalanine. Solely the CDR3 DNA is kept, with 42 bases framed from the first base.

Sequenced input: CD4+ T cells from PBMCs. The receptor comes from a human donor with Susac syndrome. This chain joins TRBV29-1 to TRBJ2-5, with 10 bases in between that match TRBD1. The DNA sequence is TGCAGCGCGCGTGACAGGGGGCGCGAAGAGACCCAGTACTTC. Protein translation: CSARDRGREETQYF.